One TCR beta chain is described in this entry. Its antigen is undetermined. Time point noted: sample taken at primary tumor resection. Whole RNA, which was extracted from tumor, nontumor lung tissue or frozen PBMC, was sequenced without any cell sorting. The donor group consisted of over 55 patients who had untreated, early-stage non-small cell lung cancer. These data are taken from a study of spatial heterogeneity in lung cancer. Findings and limits, study-wide: Ubiquitous, expanded tumor-derived TCRs were more frequently observed in blood at resection than at follow-up.

Trimming removed 5 bases from V and 5 bases from J; junction bases left unmatched: 11. The CDR3 sequence is 15 residues long. TCRdb called the 5' RACE reads again in MiXCR, with one record for every CDR3 protein. The sample lists 70,000 to 90,000 distinct CDR3 sequences, 13% occurring once. The material was PBMCs, obtained at surgery. This TCR was recovered from a male donor with early-stage non-small cell lung cancer. V is TRBV12-3 or TRBV12-4 and J is TRBJ2-7, with 8 bases fitting TRBD1. In DNA, the CDR3 is TGTGCCAGCAGTCCTACCTGGACAGGGTTGCACGAGCAGTACTTC. Residues: CASSPTWTGLHEQYF.